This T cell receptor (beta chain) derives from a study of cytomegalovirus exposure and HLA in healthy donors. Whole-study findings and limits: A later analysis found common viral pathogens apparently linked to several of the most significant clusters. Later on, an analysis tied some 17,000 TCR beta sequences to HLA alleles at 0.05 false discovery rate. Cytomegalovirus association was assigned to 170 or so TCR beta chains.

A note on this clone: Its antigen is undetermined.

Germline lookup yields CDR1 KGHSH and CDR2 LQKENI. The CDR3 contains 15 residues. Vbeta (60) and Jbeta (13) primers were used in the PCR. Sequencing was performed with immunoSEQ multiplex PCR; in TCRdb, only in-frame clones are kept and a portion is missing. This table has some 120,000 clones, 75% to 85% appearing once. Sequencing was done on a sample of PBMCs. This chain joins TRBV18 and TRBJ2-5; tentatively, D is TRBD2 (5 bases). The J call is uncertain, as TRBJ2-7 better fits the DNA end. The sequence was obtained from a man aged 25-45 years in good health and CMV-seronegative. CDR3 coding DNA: TGTGCCAGCTCACCGGGGAGCGGTCGGGTCTACGAGCAGTACTTC. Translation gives CASSPGSGRVYEQYF.